The clone carrying this T cell receptor (beta chain) was counted a few times. TCRdb recomputed calls from the RT-PCR reads with MiXCR, one row per CDR3 protein. The sample contains more than 600,000 distinct CDR3 sequences, 12% to 15% of which appear only once. Germline V gene data show CDR1 as SGHAT and CDR2 as FQNNGV. The V and J ends lost 1 base and 8 bases respectively, with 9 bases between them. The CDR3 is 13 residues long. Sequencing was carried out using memory CD4+ T cells from blood. The receptor comes from a female donor in good health, serving as a healthy control. V and J are TRBV11-2 and TRBJ2-4; a possible D gene is TRBD2 (6 bases). CDR3 loop: CASSLGTKYIQYF. The CDR3 DNA reads as TGTGCCAGCAGCTTAGGGACTAAGTACATTCAGTACTTC.